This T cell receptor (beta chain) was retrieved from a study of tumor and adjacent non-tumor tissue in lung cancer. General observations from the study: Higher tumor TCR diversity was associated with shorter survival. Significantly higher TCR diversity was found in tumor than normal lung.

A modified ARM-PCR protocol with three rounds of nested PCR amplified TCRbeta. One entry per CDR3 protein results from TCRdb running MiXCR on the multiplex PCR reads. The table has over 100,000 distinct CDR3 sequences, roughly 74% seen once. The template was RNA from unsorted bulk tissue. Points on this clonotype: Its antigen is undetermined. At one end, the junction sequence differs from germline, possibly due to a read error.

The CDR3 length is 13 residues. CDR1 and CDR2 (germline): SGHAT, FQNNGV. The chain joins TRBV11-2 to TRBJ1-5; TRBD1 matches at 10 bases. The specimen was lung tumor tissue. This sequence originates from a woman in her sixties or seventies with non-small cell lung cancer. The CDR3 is CDSPRDRGQPQNF. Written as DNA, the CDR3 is TGTGACAGCCCCCGGGACAGGGGTCAGCCCCAGAATTTT.